The 26 T cell receptor beta chains in this list originate from one sample, sequenced in a study of OX40 agonist ivuxolimab in advanced cancers. The assay was immunoSEQ multiplex PCR, and TCRdb's table has in-frame clones only and misses some. The sample records roughly 70,000 clones, just over 90% being singletons. Sample: CD4+ or CD8+ T cells sorted from blood, taken in a trial of the OX40 agonist ivuxolimab. The source of these receptors is an adult with an advanced solid tumor such as melanoma, head and neck, liver or kidney cancer.

The chain employs TRBV19 and TRBJ1-2, with D possibly being TRBD1 (6 bases). The V and J ends lost 3 bases and 4 bases respectively, with 15 bases between them. Germline V gives CDR1 LNHDA, CDR2 SQIVND (reference sequence). CDR3 size: 15 residues. The CDR3 DNA is TGTGCCAGTAGTATTATATTTGGGGGCACCTATGGCTACACCTTC. As protein: CASSIIFGGTYGYTF.

In this sample, this clone turned up once. The V and J genes are TRBV4-3 and TRBJ2-3; 14 bases match TRBD2. The CDR3 has 18 residues. Germline CDR1 LGHNA, CDR2 YSLEER. Trimming cost V 3 bases and J 3 bases; bases outside gene matches: 8. The CDR3 coding sequence is TGCGCCAGCAGCCATGGGACTAGCGGGAGTAACGGGACAGATACGCAGTATTTT. It is translated as CASSHGTSGSNGTDTQYF.

The V and J genes are TRBV19 and TRBJ1-3; D is undetermined. The CDR3 length is 15 residues. CDR1 LNHDA and CDR2 SQIVND come from the germline V gene (reference sequence). Trimming stripped 7 bases from V and 1 base from J, with 14 bases between. CDR3: CASKAGSGSGNTIYF. In nucleotides, the CDR3 is TGTGCCAGTAAGGCGGGCTCGGGATCTGGAAACACCATATATTTT.

Turning to this clone: Sequence at one end of the junction differs from germline and may be a read error. The chain combines TRBV27 with TRBJ1-2, with TRBD1 identical over 9 bases. The CDR3 is 17 amino acids. CDR1 is MNHEY, CDR2 SMNVEV, per germline (reference sequence). For the CDR3, the DNA is TGTGCCAGCAGTCCCTTGACAGGGGGTTATTCTAACCATGGCTACACCTTC. Translation gives CASSPLTGGYSNHGYTF.

This clone was seen a single time. The rearrangement uses TRBV4-2 and TRBJ2-1; D is perhaps TRBD1 (6 bases). Looked up from germline, CDR1 is LGHNA and CDR2 is YNFKEQ. This CDR3 region has 18 residues. V shed 0 bases and J shed 4 bases, with 19 bases lying between them. CDR3 region: CASSQDDLAGEGYNEQFF. The CDR3 DNA sequence: TGTGCCAGCAGCCAAGATGATCTTGCAGGGGAAGGATACAATGAGCAGTTCTTC.

The chain employs TRBV10-3 and TRBJ2-7, with 8 bases matching TRBD1. With V trimmed by 3 bases and J by 3 bases, 10 bases remained unmatched. This CDR3 region has 16 residues. Germline lookup yields CDR1 ENHRY and CDR2 SYGVKD. The CDR3 DNA sequence: TGTGCCATCAGTGAATCTCGGACAGGGCTAAACTACGAGCAGTACTTC. Translating it yields CAISESRTGLNYEQYF.

The V gene is TRBV4-2, the J gene TRBJ2-5; D not certain. The assigned J gene may be wrong: the sequence end matches TRBJ2-7 better. The CDR3 sequence is 16 residues long. CDR1 LGHNA and CDR2 YNFKEQ come from the germline V gene. CDR3 amino acids: CASSHEHDQDPYEQYF. The CDR3 bases are TGTGCCAGCAGCCATGAACACGACCAAGATCCCTACGAGCAGTACTTC.

The chain recombines TRBV4-3 with TRBJ1-2; D gene uncertain. V dropped 2 bases and J dropped 6 bases, with 13 bases sitting between them. The CDR3 runs to 14 residues. In germline, CDR1 is LGHNA, CDR2 YSLEER. The CDR3 DNA sequence: TGCGCCAGCAGCCAAACGGACCTACGGCATGGCTACACCTTC. Protein: CASSQTDLRHGYTF.

This clone was seen only once. V is TRBV7-3 and J is TRBJ2-1; 8 nucleotides agree with TRBD2. V shed 1 base, J shed 4 bases, and the junction held 3 bases outside the gene matches. This CDR3 contains 15 residues. Germline V CDR1 and CDR2: SGHTA, FQGTGA. As DNA, the CDR3 is TGTGCCAGCAGCTTAATAGCGGGGAAGTACAATGAGCAGTTCTTC. As protein: CASSLIAGKYNEQFF.

This clone was found a few times. The chain is built from TRBV7-9 and TRBJ1-1; D is ambiguous. The CDR3 sequence is 13 residues long. The germline CDR1 and CDR2 sequences are SEHNR and FQNEAQ (reference sequence). V shed 1 base and J shed 5 bases, with 8 bases lying between them. The CDR3 here is CASSLVGATEAFF. The CDR3 region has the DNA TGTGCCAGCAGCTTAGTGGGAGCAACTGAAGCTTTCTTT.

The chain has TRBV11-2 and TRBJ2-1; 8 positions match TRBD1. Germline V CDR1 and CDR2: SGHAT, FQNNGV. The V gene end was trimmed by 1 base and the J gene end by 4 bases; junction bases not matched to a gene: 3. This CDR3 is 15 amino acids long. CDR3 protein: CASSLGTGSYNEQFF. As DNA, the CDR3 is TGTGCCAGCAGCTTAGGGACAGGGTCGTACAATGAGCAGTTCTTC.

This clone has just one count. The V gene is TRBV27, the J gene TRBJ2-3; D is undetermined. Per germline, CDR1 MNHEY and CDR2 SMNVEV (reference sequence). V lost 4 bases and J lost 0, with 11 bases in between. This CDR3 is 15 amino acids long. CDR3 protein: CASSSEAWSTDTQYF. The DNA for the CDR3 is TGTGCCAGCAGTTCCGAAGCCTGGAGCACAGATACGCAGTATTTT.

The table lists this clone with a count of one. This chain links TRBV9 with TRBJ2-1; TRBD2 matches at 12 bases. The germline gives CDR1 SGDLS, CDR2 YYNGEE. Trimming removed 0 bases from V and 8 bases from J; junction bases left unmatched: 3. This CDR3 contains 15 residues. CDR3 residues: CASSVVWTSGDEQFF. DNA for the CDR3: TGTGCCAGCAGCGTAGTATGGACTAGCGGGGATGAGCAGTTCTTC.

The chain combines TRBV28 with TRBJ2-7; 10 bases agree with TRBD1. After removal of 5 bases from V and 2 bases from J, the junction contained 6 bases not matched to a gene. Germline V gene sequence: CDR1 MDHEN, CDR2 SYDVKM. The CDR3 has 15 residues. CDR3 protein: CASSAGTGEPYEQYF. Here the CDR3 DNA reads TGTGCCAGCAGTGCCGGGACAGGGGAACCCTACGAGCAGTACTTC.

V gene TRBV5-4 combines with J gene TRBJ2-1, with 7 bases lining up with TRBD1. Per germline, CDR1 SGHNT and CDR2 YYREEE (reference sequence). V lost 0 bases, J lost 0 bases, and 3 bases stayed unmatched. The length of the CDR3 is 16 residues. CDR3 region: CASSLETGVSYNEQFF. DNA for the CDR3: TGTGCCAGCAGCTTGGAAACAGGGGTCTCCTACAATGAGCAGTTCTTC.

This chain joins TRBV9 and TRBJ1-1; D is unclear. V was cut by 0 bases and J by 6 bases, with 12 bases left in between. The length of the CDR3 is 14 residues. Germline V gives CDR1 SGDLS, CDR2 YYNGEE. DNA of the CDR3: TGTGCCAGCAGCGTAGAGGAAGGATGGGCTGAAGCTTTCTTT. This gives the protein CASSVEEGWAEAFF.

V gene TRBV23-1 combines with J gene TRBJ1-1; D is ambiguous. TRBV23-1 has ORF status, its function being uncertain. The CDR3 is 13 amino acids. The V and J ends lost 8 bases and 1 base respectively, with 11 bases between them. CDR3 in amino acids: CASSPTPNTEAFF. CDR3 DNA sequence: TGCGCCAGCTCCCCGACACCGAACACTGAAGCTTTCTTT.

The rearrangement links TRBV11-1 to TRBJ2-5, with D perhaps TRBD1 (5 bases). The CDR3 totals 15 residues. The germline CDR1 and CDR2 sequences are SGHAT and FQDESV (reference sequence). V lost 1 base and J 5 bases, leaving 14 bases between the germline ends. The CDR3 region has the DNA TGTGCCAGCAGCTTAGTTTCAGGGATCGTCGAGACCCAGTACTTC. Translated: CASSLVSGIVETQYF. Full variable domain (remainder filled in from reference TRBV11-1 and TRBJ2-5): EAEVAQSPRYKITEKSQAVAFWCDPISGHATLYWYRQILGQGPELLVQFQDESVVDDSQLPKDRFSAERLKGVDSTLKIQPAELGDSAMYLCASSLVSGIVETQYFGPGTRLLVL.

The rearrangement links TRBV7-8 to TRBJ1-3, with TRBD1 as a possible D gene (5 bases). The V end was cut by 4 bases, the J end by 0 bases, with 13 bases between. The CDR3 length is 16 residues. Germline CDR1 reads SGHVS; CDR2 reads FQNEAQ. Here the CDR3 reads CASSSDSRSSGNTIYF. The DNA of the CDR3 is TGTGCCAGCAGCTCCGACAGTCGCAGCTCTGGAAACACCATATATTTT.

V is TRBV5-1 and J is TRBJ2-7; no clear D. V lost 3 bases and J 2 bases, leaving 9 bases between the germline ends. Germline V gene lookup returns CDR1 SGHRS and CDR2 YFSETQ. The CDR3 totals 13 residues. The CDR3 DNA sequence: TGCGCCAGCAGCTATGACGTAACCTACGAGCAGTACTTC. This sequence encodes CASSYDVTYEQYF. Combining the CDR3 with reference TRBV5-1 and TRBJ2-7 gives the whole variable domain KAGVTQTPRYLIKTRGQQVTLSCSPISGHRSVSWYQQTPGQGLQFLFEYFSETQRNKGNFPGRFSGRQFSNSRSEMNVSTLELGDSALYLCASSYDVTYEQYFGPGTRLTVT.

This chain connects TRBV7-2 to TRBJ2-1, with 9 bases fitting TRBD2. Trimming removed 1 base from V and 6 bases from J; junction bases left unmatched: 10. This CDR3 is 17 amino acids long. Germline V gene lookup returns CDR1 SGHTA and CDR2 FQGNSA. The CDR3 sequence: CASSLEGLAGLLNEQFF. CDR3 in DNA: TGTGCCAGCAGCTTAGAAGGGCTAGCGGGGCTACTCAATGAGCAGTTCTTC.

The rearrangement links TRBV4-3 to TRBJ2-2; D unresolved. Germline assignment: CDR1 LGHNA and CDR2 YSLEER. V lost 0 bases, J lost 3 bases, and 17 bases lay in between. The CDR3 runs 18 residues. CDR3 nucleotides: TGCGCCAGCAGCCAAGAGTCGGCTACCCCACGAGACACCGGGGAGCTGTTTTTT. Translated, it gives CASSQESATPRDTGELFF.

The chain uses TRBV7-3 and TRBJ1-1; D is uncertain. V lost 1 base and J lost 6, with 12 bases in between. CDR3 length equals 14 residues. In germline, CDR1 is SGHTA, CDR2 FQGTGA. CDR3 loop: CASSLNAAGSEAFF. In DNA, the CDR3 is TGTGCCAGCAGCTTAAATGCGGCAGGATCTGAAGCTTTCTTT. The whole variable domain, remainder taken from reference TRBV7-3 and TRBJ1-1, is GAGVSQTPSNKVTEKGKYVELRCDPISGHTALYWYRQSLGQGPEFLIYFQGTGAADDSGLPNDRFFAVRPEGSVSTLKIQRTERGDSAVYLCASSLNAAGSEAFFGQGTRLTVV.

V gene TRBV5-8 combines with J gene TRBJ2-2; D not resolved. Trimming removed 0 bases at V and 7 bases at J, with 19 bases between. The CDR3 is 17 amino acids. CDR1 and CDR2 from the germline V gene are SGHTS and YDEGEE. CDR3 DNA sequence: TGTGCCAGCAGCTTGGATTTCGGGCCAGGTGTGCACGGGGAGCTGTTTTTT. Translating it yields CASSLDFGPGVHGELFF.

The gene calls are TRBV9 and TRBJ2-3, with D perhaps matching TRBD1 (5 bases). V lost 2 bases and J lost 0, with 13 bases in between. Looked up from germline, CDR1 is SGDLS and CDR2 is YYNGEE. There are 16 residues in the CDR3. CDR3 DNA sequence: TGTGCCAGCAGCGTCCAGGGTGCCCCTAGCACAGATACGCAGTATTTT. Translating it yields CASSVQGAPSTDTQYF.

Of note for this clone: The sample carries other DNA sequences with the same CDR3. V usage is TRBV19 and J usage is TRBJ2-1; the match to TRBD2 covers 11 bases. The V gene end was trimmed by 3 bases and the J gene end by 3 bases; junction bases not matched to a gene: 1. The CDR3 is 15 amino acids. Germline values: CDR1 LNHDA, CDR2 SQIVND (reference sequence). The CDR3 loop is CASSIGTSGYNEQFF. For the CDR3, the DNA is TGTGCCAGTAGTATTGGGACTAGCGGCTACAATGAGCAGTTCTTC.